A single sample gave rise to the 5 T cell receptor beta chains below, sequenced in a study of T cell responses to AZD1222 COVID-19 vaccine. Generated by immunoSEQ multiplex PCR, the TCRdb table keeps only in-frame clones and is missing some. The repertoire holds about 150,000 clones, with approximately 88% as singletons. Sequencing was performed on peripheral blood, taken on day 0 of MenACWY control vaccination. The receptors were gathered from an adult in good health.

The CDR3 region is CASSPQGGSLTYEQYF. Written as DNA, the CDR3 is TGTGCCAGCAGCCCCCAGGGGGGCTCTCTCACCTACGAGCAGTACTTC. The chain employs TRBV14 and TRBJ2-7, with a possible D match to TRBD1 (7 bases). The ends were cut back, 4 bases at V and 2 bases at J, with 18 bases in the middle. Germline V gives CDR1 SGHDN, CDR2 FVKESK. The CDR3 is 16 residues long. The full variable domain, completed using reference TRBV14 and TRBJ2-7, is EAGVTQFPSHSVIEKGQTVTLRCDPISGHDNLYWYRRVMGKEIKFLLHFVKESKQDESGMPNNRFLAERTGGTYSTLKVQPAELEDSGVYFCASSPQGGSLTYEQYFGPGTRLTVT.

The chain recombines TRBV6-5 with TRBJ2-7, with a possible D match to TRBD1 (5 bases). The CDR3 is made up of 13 amino acids. The germline V gene has CDR1 MNHEY and CDR2 SVGAGI. V lost 5 bases, J lost 5 bases, and 13 bases lay in between. The CDR3 loop reads CASSRQYADEQYF. The CDR3 DNA sequence: TGTGCCAGCAGTAGACAGTACGCCGACGAGCAGTACTTC.

This chain joins TRBV4-3 and TRBJ2-3, with D tentatively TRBD1 (5 bases). The CDR3 has 14 residues. V dropped 0 bases and J dropped 2 bases, with 6 bases sitting between them. CDR1 is LGHNA, CDR2 YSLEER, per germline. In DNA, the CDR3 is TGCGCCAGCAGCCAAGACAGGGTCACAGATACGCAGTATTTT. Translating gives CASSQDRVTDTQYF.

The chain carries TRBV7-9 and TRBJ1-3, with a possible D match to TRBD1 (5 bases). This CDR3 has 16 residues. From germline, CDR1 is SEHNR and CDR2 FQNEAQ (reference sequence). V gave up 5 bases and J gave up 3 bases, with 17 bases separating them. The CDR3 sequence: CASSPFDGADGNTIYF. Here the CDR3 DNA reads TGTGCCAGCAGCCCCTTCGACGGGGCAGATGGAAACACCATATATTTT.

This clone showed up just a few times. V and J are TRBV12-3 or TRBV12-4 and TRBJ2-3; no clear D. The CDR3 extends over 13 amino acids. Trimming removed 5 bases from V and 1 base from J, with 7 bases in between. The CDR3 sequence is CASSLSGTDTQYF. As DNA, the CDR3 is TGTGCCAGCAGTCTCTCGGGCACAGATACGCAGTATTTT.